This T cell receptor beta chain stems from a study of blood T cell repertoires in COVID-19. Turning to the study itself: COVID-19 samples collected from the United States, Italy and Spain covered acute and convalescent phases.

TCRdb keeps only in-frame clones here, not all; method: immunoSEQ multiplex PCR. This table has a few hundred thousand clones, 82% appearing once. CDR3 length equals 13 residues. Trimming stripped 6 bases from V and 5 bases from J, with 13 bases between. Input material: peripheral blood. This clonotype was sampled from a woman younger than 35 with acute or convalescent COVID-19. This rearrangement joins TRBV12-3 or TRBV12-4 to TRBJ2-5; D gene unclear. CDR3 region: CASRVQARETQYF. In DNA form, the CDR3 reads TGTGCCAGCAGGGTCCAAGCGCGGGAGACCCAGTACTTC.